Shown below are 29 T cell receptor beta chains from a single sample sequenced in a study of control samples from healthy donors and cancer patients. Clones were read by immunoSEQ multiplex PCR, and TCRdb kept only the in-frame ones, dropping some. The sample holds approximately 150,000 clones, 91% seen once. The sample was blood. These TCRs come from a young man in good health.

The chain carries TRBV19 and TRBJ1-1, with no clear D. Germline V gives CDR1 LNHDA, CDR2 SQIVND (reference sequence). The CDR3 has 16 residues. Trimming left V 6 bases short and J 2 bases short, with 19 bases between. The chain's CDR3 is CASRQYRTPTNTEAFF. The DNA for the CDR3 is TGTGCCAGTAGACAGTATAGGACTCCGACCAACACTGAAGCTTTCTTT.

About this clone itself: Other DNA sequences from this sample encode an identical CDR3 as well. The gene calls are TRBV18 and TRBJ2-2; 7 bases line up with TRBD1. J was trimmed by 1 base and V by 4 bases; bases with no gene match: 3. Germline CDR1 KGHSH, CDR2 LQKENI. The CDR3 is made up of 15 amino acids. Here the CDR3 DNA reads TGTGCCAGCTCACTTCGACAGGGGAACACCGGGGAGCTGTTTTTT. Translating gives CASSLRQGNTGELFF.

The gene calls are TRBV27 and TRBJ2-3; D unclear. Germline values: CDR1 MNHEY, CDR2 SMNVEV (reference sequence). Trimming cost V 6 bases and J 0 bases, with 13 bases left between them. CDR3 length equals 15 residues. CDR3 DNA sequence: TGTGCCAGCAGCTTTACTCTGGCTAGCACAGATACGCAGTATTTT. Amino acid sequence: CASSFTLASTDTQYF.

The chain links TRBV4-1 to TRBJ1-4; D not resolved. The V and J ends lost 2 bases and 8 bases respectively, with 9 bases between them. This CDR3 is built from 13 residues. Germline CDR1 reads MGHRA; CDR2 reads YSYEKL. As DNA, the CDR3 is TGCGCCAGCAGCCAAATAAGTGGGGAAAAACTGTTTTTT. The encoded protein is CASSQISGEKLFF.

CDR3 bases: TGTGCCATCAATCGGGACCCCCCGTGGAAAGGCGGCTACACCTTC. Residues: CAINRDPPWKGGYTF. This chain joins TRBV10-3 and TRBJ1-2, with D perhaps matching TRBD1 (5 bases). V was trimmed by 7 bases and J by 8 bases, leaving 23 bases between them. The CDR3 totals 15 residues. Per the germline V gene, CDR1 is ENHRY and CDR2 is SYGVKD.

The CDR3, as DNA: TGTGCCAGAAGCTTGGATGCCTTTACGCAGTATTTT. Protein: CARSLDAFTQYF. The chain recombines TRBV5-3 with TRBJ2-3; D gene ambiguous. TRBV5-3 is assigned to the ORF class and has an uncertain function. The CDR3 runs 12 residues. The V gene lost 0 bases and the J gene lost 8 bases, with 7 bases spanning the gap.

This clone was seen once. This chain links TRBV15 with TRBJ1-2; a possible D gene is TRBD1 (5 bases). The CDR3 has 13 residues. Germline-derived CDR1 and CDR2 are LNHNV and YYDKDF (reference sequence). Trimming took 0 bases from V and 8 from J, leaving 10 bases between them. The CDR3 reads CATSRDPSGGYTF. In DNA form, the CDR3 reads TGTGCCACCAGCAGAGATCCCTCAGGGGGCTACACCTTC.

This sequence joins TRBV27 and TRBJ2-2; TRBD1 matches 8 bases. Germline loops: CDR1 MNHEY, CDR2 SMNVEV (reference sequence). V gave up 6 bases and J gave up 6 bases; unmatched junction bases: 9. This CDR3 comprises 15 residues. CDR3 region: CASRNGQGWAGELFF. CDR3 sequence (DNA): TGTGCCAGCAGGAACGGACAGGGATGGGCCGGGGAGCTGTTTTTT.

The genes are TRBV4-1 and TRBJ2-3, with D perhaps being TRBD1 or TRBD2 (5 bases each). The CDR3 consists of 15 residues. Looked up from germline, CDR1 is MGHRA and CDR2 is YSYEKL. Trimming shortened V by 4 bases and J by 3 bases, and 14 bases separated the two germline ends. CDR3 sequence: CASSLTMGVTDTQYF. In nucleotides, the CDR3 is TGCGCCAGCAGCCTAACGATGGGGGTAACAGATACGCAGTATTTT.

The chain has TRBV19 and TRBJ1-1; no clear D. Trimming shortened V by 4 bases and J by 1 base, and 13 bases separated the two germline ends. CDR1 and CDR2 (germline): LNHDA, SQIVND (reference sequence). This CDR3 has 15 residues. CDR3 nucleotide sequence: TGTGCCAGTAGTACCACTACGGGCCAGAACACTGAAGCTTTCTTT. Protein sequence: CASSTTTGQNTEAFF.

This chain links TRBV14 with TRBJ2-1; D may match TRBD1 or TRBD2 (5 bases each). CDR1 is SGHDN and CDR2 is FVKESK in the germline V gene. Trimming cost V 1 base and J 10 bases, with 11 bases left between them. This CDR3 comprises 13 residues. DNA for the CDR3: TGTGCCAGCAGCCAAGCATTGAGGGGCGAGCAGTTCTTC. This encodes CASSQALRGEQFF.

V gene TRBV14 combines with J gene TRBJ2-7; D may be TRBD1 (5 bases). Per the germline V gene, CDR1 is SGHDN and CDR2 is FVKESK. This CDR3 region has 13 residues. The V end was cut by 4 bases, the J end by 4 bases, with 11 bases between. The CDR3 nucleotides read TGTGCCAGCAGCCGCGGCAGGGCATACGAGCAGTACTTC. Its translation is CASSRGRAYEQYF.

This rearrangement joins TRBV12-5 to TRBJ1-3, with 9 bases aligning to TRBD1. The J segment lost 5 bases and the V segment lost 2 bases, leaving 4 bases of the junction unmatched. This CDR3 is 15 amino acids long. Germline lookup yields CDR1 LGHNT and CDR2 FRNRAP. The CDR3 loop is CASGLTGTGRNTIYF. Written as DNA, the CDR3 is TGTGCTAGTGGTTTGACCGGGACAGGGAGAAACACCATATATTTT.

V usage is TRBV10-2 and J usage is TRBJ2-1; possibly TRBD1 for D (6 bases). Germline CDR1 is WSHSY and CDR2 is SAAADI. The CDR3 loop spans 14 amino acids. The ends were cut back, 4 bases at V and 5 bases at J, with 12 bases in the middle. The CDR3 DNA follows: TGCGCCAGCAGTGGAGGGGGTCGGGACAATGAGCAGTTCTTC. Protein: CASSGGGRDNEQFF.

This clone appeared a few times. V and J are TRBV20-1 and TRBJ1-2, with a possible D match to TRBD1 (5 bases). The CDR3 loop spans 11 amino acids. Trimming removed 6 bases from V and 0 bases from J, with 5 bases in between. The germline gives CDR1 DFQATT, CDR2 SNEGSKA (reference sequence). Here the CDR3 DNA reads TGCAGTGCAGGGGCTAACTATGGCTACACCTTC. It translates to CSAGANYGYTF.

This chain joins TRBV18 and TRBJ1-1; D ambiguous. Trimming cost V 4 bases and J 1 base, with 10 bases left between them. Per germline, CDR1 KGHSH and CDR2 LQKENI. This CDR3 region has 14 residues. The CDR3 DNA sequence: TGTGCCAGCTCACTTAAGGACCCGAACACTGAAGCTTTCTTT. The encoded protein is CASSLKDPNTEAFF.

V gene TRBV12-3 or TRBV12-4 combines with J gene TRBJ2-2, with D possibly matching TRBD1 (5 bases). V lost 8 bases and J lost 1, with 8 bases in between. This CDR3 has 13 amino acids. The CDR3 DNA follows: TGTGCCAGCTGGACAAGGAACACCGGGGAGCTGTTTTTT. The encoded protein is CASWTRNTGELFF.

The J gene is TRBJ2-3, the V gene TRBV2, with D tentatively TRBD2 (5 bases). The CDR3 is 15 amino acids. Germline V gene lookup returns CDR1 SNHLY and CDR2 FYNNEI. Trimming shortened V by 5 bases and J by 2 bases, and 14 bases separated the two germline ends. CDR3 sequence: CASSKNGGPTDTQYF. Here the CDR3 DNA reads TGTGCCAGCAGTAAAAACGGAGGACCCACAGATACGCAGTATTTT.

The V gene is TRBV29-1, the J gene TRBJ1-1, with D tentatively TRBD1 (6 bases). This CDR3 region has 13 residues. Germline V gene data show CDR1 as SQVTM and CDR2 as ANQGSEA. Trimming left V 2 bases short and J 0 bases short, with 7 bases between. The CDR3 sequence: CSVENRVNTEAFF. The CDR3 DNA follows: TGCAGCGTTGAAAACAGGGTGAACACTGAAGCTTTCTTT.

In this sample, this clone turned up once. The chain joins TRBV2 to TRBJ1-2; perhaps TRBD1 as D (5 bases). In germline, CDR1 is SNHLY, CDR2 FYNNEI. Trimming left V 6 bases short and J 4 bases short, with 12 bases between. The CDR3 is 13 amino acids. Here the CDR3 reads CASRTDGTYGYTF. CDR3 nucleotides: TGTGCCAGCAGAACAGACGGGACCTATGGCTACACCTTC.

The chain couples TRBV2 to TRBJ2-3, with 8 bases that match TRBD1. CDR3 length equals 15 residues. Germline V gives CDR1 SNHLY, CDR2 FYNNEI. With 5 bases clipped from V and 2 bases from J, the junction kept 6 bases outside the gene matches. CDR3 amino acids: CASSTSRGLTDTQYF. In nucleotides, the CDR3 is TGTGCCAGCAGTACTTCCAGGGGGCTCACAGATACGCAGTATTTT.

This chain joins TRBV14 and TRBJ2-1; tentatively, D is TRBD1 (6 bases). Germline-derived CDR1 and CDR2 are SGHDN and FVKESK. The CDR3 has 16 residues. Trimming shortened V by 4 bases and J by 0 bases, and 13 bases separated the two germline ends. CDR3 in DNA: TGTGCCAGCAGCCTCCTTGGGGGCTCCTCCTACAATGAGCAGTTCTTC. Translating it yields CASSLLGGSSYNEQFF.

V is TRBV12-5 and J is TRBJ2-1; 15 bases align to TRBD2. The CDR3 has 22 amino acids. CDR1 and CDR2 (germline): LGHNT, FRNRAP. The V and J ends lost 0 bases and 2 bases, in that order; junction bases with no gene match: 14. CDR3 sequence: CASGLVSFPGLAGGRTYNEQFF. CDR3 sequence (DNA): TGTGCTAGTGGTTTGGTATCATTCCCGGGACTAGCGGGGGGCCGGACCTACAATGAGCAGTTCTTC.

The chain has TRBV5-1 and TRBJ2-3, with 8 bases aligning to TRBD2. Looked up from germline, CDR1 is SGHRS and CDR2 is YFSETQ. The V gene end was trimmed by 2 bases and the J gene end by 6 bases; junction bases not matched to a gene: 5. The CDR3 runs to 14 residues. CDR3 sequence: CASSFLSGDDTQYF. The DNA for the CDR3 is TGCGCCAGCAGCTTCCTTAGCGGGGACGATACGCAGTATTTT.

The chain uses TRBV7-9 and TRBJ2-1; D perhaps matches TRBD2 (5 bases). The CDR3 runs to 15 residues. Germline V gene data show CDR1 as SEHNR and CDR2 as FQNEAQ (reference sequence). Trimming took off 5 bases at V and 5 bases at J, with 16 bases between the two ends. The DNA of the CDR3 is TGTGCCAGCAGCCGAGCACTACTAGAAAACAATGAGCAGTTCTTC. Protein sequence: CASSRALLENNEQFF.

V gene TRBV10-1 combines with J gene TRBJ1-1; D unresolved. This CDR3 comprises 15 residues. The germline V and J ends were trimmed by 0 bases and 3 bases, with 11 bases remaining between them. The germline V gene has CDR1 WNHNN and CDR2 SYGVQD (reference sequence). The CDR3 coding sequence is TGCGCCAGCAGTGAGTCGGATAAACTGGACACTGAAGCTTTCTTT. It specifies CASSESDKLDTEAFF.

This clone occurred a few times. The CDR3 DNA follows: TGTGCCTGGAGAGGACAGATGAACACTGAAGCTTTCTTT. Translating gives CAWRGQMNTEAFF. The chain links TRBV30 to TRBJ1-1; D perhaps matches TRBD1 (6 bases). V was clipped by 3 bases and J by 0 bases, with 8 bases between them. Germline lookup yields CDR1 GTSNPN and CDR2 SVGIG (reference sequence). The CDR3 runs 13 residues.

This clone has only a few counts. The chain recombines TRBV30 with TRBJ2-7; D assignment may be TRBD1 or TRBD2 (6 bases each). CDR1 and CDR2 from the germline V gene are GTSNPN and SVGIG (reference sequence). CDR3 length equals 16 residues. Between the trimmed V and J ends, which lost 0 bases and 0 bases, there was a span of 15 bases. CDR3 DNA: TGTGCCTGGAGTGTAACCGGGGGCTGGAGCTCCTACGAGCAGTACTTC. Its protein product is CAWSVTGGWSSYEQYF.

The chain employs TRBV9 and TRBJ1-1; D is ambiguous. Trimming removed 0 bases from V and 2 bases from J, with 8 bases in between. Germline assignment: CDR1 SGDLS and CDR2 YYNGEE. The CDR3 has 14 amino acids. The CDR3 loop reads CASSVVSDNTEAFF. CDR3 DNA sequence: TGTGCCAGCAGCGTAGTATCGGACAACACTGAAGCTTTCTTT.